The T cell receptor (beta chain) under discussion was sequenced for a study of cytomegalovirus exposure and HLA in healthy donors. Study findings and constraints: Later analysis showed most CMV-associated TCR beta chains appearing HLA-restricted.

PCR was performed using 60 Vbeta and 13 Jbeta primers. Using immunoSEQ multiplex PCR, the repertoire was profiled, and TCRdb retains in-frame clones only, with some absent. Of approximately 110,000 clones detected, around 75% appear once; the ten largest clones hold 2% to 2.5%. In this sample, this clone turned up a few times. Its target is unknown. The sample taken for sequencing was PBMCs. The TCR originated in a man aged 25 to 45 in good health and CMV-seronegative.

The CDR3 DNA reads as TGTGCCAGCTCTACCCAGGGGCCTCCGGATACGCAGTATTTT. Protein product: CASSTQGPPDTQYF. The chain employs TRBV18 and TRBJ2-3, with D perhaps matching TRBD1 (6 bases). V was shortened by 6 bases and J by 6 bases, with 16 bases between the two germline ends. Germline loops: CDR1 KGHSH, CDR2 LQKENI. The CDR3 is 14 residues long.